This T cell receptor beta chain was identified in a study of OX40 agonist ivuxolimab in advanced cancers. Overall study: Checkpoint inhibitors had been given previously to roughly 36% of patients. The study reported partial responses in three patients: one hepatocellular carcinoma, two cutaneous melanoma. Study-wide results and caveats: On average, CD8+ T cells showed a greater number of expanded clones than CD4+. At 0.1 to 3.0 mg/kg, clonal expansion of CD4+ and CD8+ blood T cells had occurred by week 6.

Turning to this clone: Its specificity is not known.

The CDR3 has 15 residues. Germline loops: CDR1 SGHAT, CDR2 FQNNGV. The ends were cut back, 5 bases at V and 0 bases at J, with 13 bases in the middle. Produced via immunoSEQ multiplex PCR; TCRdb's table is partial and in-frame only. The table includes 50,000 or so clones, roughly 90% detected once. The sequences come from CD4+ or CD8+ T cells sorted from blood, collected in a trial of the OX40 agonist ivuxolimab. The chain has TRBV11-2 and TRBJ1-1; the D is unclear. The sequence came from an adult with an advanced solid tumor such as melanoma, head and neck, liver or kidney cancer. The chain's CDR3 is CASSATYVMNTEAFF. The CDR3 DNA sequence: TGTGCCAGCAGCGCGACTTACGTAATGAACACTGAAGCTTTCTTT.